This T cell receptor beta chain came from a study of shared clonotypes between healthy human individuals (dated by TCRdb to the early 2020s). For the wider study: Three men and two women, aged 18 to 49 years, made up the cohort. For each donor, CD4 naive and CD4 memory were each run on three plates, CD8 naive on two plates, and CD8 memory on one plate. To estimate repertoire size and how much clonotypes are shared between individuals, the study performed deep sequencing of blood TCR repertoires from a few healthy adults. Different laboratories and diverse techniques were used to prepare libraries and sequence TCR repertoires, to increase sequencing depth and limit assay-specific biases. Between about 0.9 and 9 billion PBMCs per donor were obtained by leukapheresis.

Here is what the overall study found, with its caveats: Sampling was restricted to blood, and TCR repertoires in tissues likely differ from the TCR repertoires found in blood. Sharing across four donors was observed for 5% to 6.5% of naive CD4, about 3.2% of naive CD8, over 2% of memory CD4, and around 0.4% of memory CD8 clonotypes. The small number of donors limited the genetic and exposure-history diversity represented. Incomplete sequencing was indicated by rarefaction of sorted-subset datasets, despite the large sequencing depth. Higher generation probabilities were observed for clonotypes shared by all four sorted-subset donors than for non-shared clonotypes. Naive subsets generally had larger estimated clonotype richness than memory subsets. Based on pairwise subsampling, the degree of clonotype sharing among donors was expected to be affected by sequencing depth.

CD8 naive samples were obtained by positive selection for CCR7 among CD45RO-negative cells, yielding a CD45RA+CCR7+ population from which TemRA cells were excluded. The donors were healthy, HIV-negative adults with no recently reported acute infections or vaccinations. Every donor was a Caucasian adult living in Nashville, Tennessee, USA. After blood collection by leukapheresis, PBMCs were isolated using Ficoll-Histopaque density gradient centrifugation and then cryopreserved in the vapor phase of liquid nitrogen. Analytical flow cytometry was used to check the purity and quantity of every magnetically sorted T cell population. Genomic DNA was isolated from each sorted fraction and quantified by UV absorbance on a Nanodrop 2000c. The CDR3, cysteine through phenylalanine, is 12 amino acids long. Kept here is only the CDR3 DNA, which spans 36 bases and is read in frame from base 1. At the junction V is shortened by 0 bases and J by 8 bases, with 8 bases in between. The germline V gene yields SGHRS for CDR1 and YFSETQ for CDR2.

About this clone itself: The antigen it recognizes is unknown. Within one base of it there is no much larger clone, and no base qualities were kept. In the same sample, other DNA sequences code for this CDR3.

Using the deep immunoSEQ assay, TCR CDR3 regions were amplified from genomic DNA by multiplex PCR. Genomic DNA extracted from each cell subset was distributed evenly over all wells of several immunoSEQ 96-well plates, and each plate served as one replicate. For sorted subsets, approximately 190 ng genomic DNA, equal to tens of thousands of T cell genomes, was loaded into each replicate PCR. The purified libraries were quantified using a Qubit 3.0 fluorometer, sized with a Bioanalyzer 2100, and then quantified again using the KAPA Library Quantification kit. Every immunoSEQ 96-well plate was sequenced on a dedicated single-read 150-cycle Illumina NextSeq 550 flow cell. In the source study's methods: Because the immunoSEQ output included only junctional sequences and no quality scores, the filtering could not be the same as the filtering used for full-length reads. To assign V/J genes and CDR3, sequences were annotated against IMGT germline references using PyIR, a Python wrapper for IgBLAST v1.9. Reads were removed for weak V/J assignments (E-value above 1e-6), missing CDR3, stop codons, out-of-frame junctions, or ambiguous translated residues. V3J clonotypes were defined as sequences sharing the same inferred V gene, J gene, and CDR3 amino acid sequence. Percentage overlap between repertoires was computed as shared unique clonotypes divided by the size of the smaller repertoire. RTK rarefaction, the Chao1 estimator, and Recon v2.1 estimates of unobserved clonotypes were used to assess repertoire richness. For all TCRbeta clonotypes obtained by the gDNA method from a handful of donors, generation probabilities were computed with OLGA. The immuneACCESS repertoire file appears here via TCRdb, limited to in-frame rearrangements. These files lack a portion of the clones; in checked studies, under half of the deficit traces to unresolved V genes, and the cause of the others is not known. That table gives V, J and clone size, and the DNA gave D and trimming. The sample has some 2 million clones on record, 85% to 95% of them singletons. The ten most abundant clones make up 1% to 1.5% of the sample.

The chain uses TRBV5-1 and TRBJ1-1; no confident D gene assignment can be made. The sample consisted of naive CD8+ T cells sorted from blood. Read against the paper, the sample's cell subset or site label means: CD45RA+CCR7+. The TCR originated in a man aged 18 to 35 in good health. The DNA is TGCGCCAGCAGCTTGGAAGGGCAAGAAGCTTTCTTT. The resulting protein is CASSLEGQEAFF.